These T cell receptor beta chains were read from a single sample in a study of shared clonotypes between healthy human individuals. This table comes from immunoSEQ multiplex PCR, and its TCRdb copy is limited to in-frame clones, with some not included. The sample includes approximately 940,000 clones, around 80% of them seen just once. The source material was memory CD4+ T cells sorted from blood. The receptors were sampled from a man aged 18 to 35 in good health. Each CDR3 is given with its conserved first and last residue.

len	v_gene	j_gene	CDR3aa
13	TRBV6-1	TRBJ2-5	CASQKTGKGTQYF
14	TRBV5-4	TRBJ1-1	CASSFSQLNTEAFF
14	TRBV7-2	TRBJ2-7	CASSLVWGRDEQYF
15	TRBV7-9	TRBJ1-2	CASSLEAGPNYGYTF
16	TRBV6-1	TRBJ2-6	CASSDWGLSGANVLTF
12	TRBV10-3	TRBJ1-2	CAISEPGVGYTF
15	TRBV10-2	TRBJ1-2	CASTLDRGRDYGYTF
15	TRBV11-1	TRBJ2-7	CASSFVGPGRYEQYF
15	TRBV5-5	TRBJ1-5	CASSLALSAPGPQHF
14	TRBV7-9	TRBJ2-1	CASSWGTVYNEQFF
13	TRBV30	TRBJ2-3	CAWSRGLENTQYF
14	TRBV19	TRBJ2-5	CASSTSTGVETQYF
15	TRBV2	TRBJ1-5	CASVQGAAGNQPQHF
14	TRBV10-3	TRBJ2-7	CAISDGGPPYEQYF
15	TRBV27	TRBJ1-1	CASSTGGVGNTEAFF
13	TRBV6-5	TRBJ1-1	CASRRLVNTEAFF
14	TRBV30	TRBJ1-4	CAWSVKRQGEKLFF
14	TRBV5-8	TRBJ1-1	CASIYPRQNTEAFF
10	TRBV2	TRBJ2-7	CASASYEQYF
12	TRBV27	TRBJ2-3	CASSYSTDTQYF
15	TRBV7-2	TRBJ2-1	CASSLESGSANEQFF
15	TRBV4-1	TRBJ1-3	CASSQVVGSGNTIYF
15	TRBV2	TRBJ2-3	CASSQQGSRTDTQYF